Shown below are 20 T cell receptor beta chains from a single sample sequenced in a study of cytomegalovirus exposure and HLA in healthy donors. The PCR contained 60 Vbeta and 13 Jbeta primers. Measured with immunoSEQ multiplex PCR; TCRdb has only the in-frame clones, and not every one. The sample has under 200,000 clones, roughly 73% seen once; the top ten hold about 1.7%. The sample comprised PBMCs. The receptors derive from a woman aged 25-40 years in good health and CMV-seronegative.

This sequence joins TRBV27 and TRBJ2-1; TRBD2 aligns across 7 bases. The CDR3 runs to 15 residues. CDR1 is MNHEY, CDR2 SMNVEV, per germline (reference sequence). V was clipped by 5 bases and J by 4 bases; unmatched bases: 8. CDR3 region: CASSPLAERYNEQFF. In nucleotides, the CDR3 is TGTGCCAGCAGTCCCCTAGCGGAACGATACAATGAGCAGTTCTTC.

The CDR3 region has the DNA TGTGCCAGCTCACCTAACAGTCCAGAGACCCAGTACTTC. Amino acid sequence: CASSPNSPETQYF. The chain employs TRBV18 and TRBJ2-5; unclear D gene. Germline V gene data show CDR1 as KGHSH and CDR2 as LQKENI. The germline V and J ends were trimmed by 3 bases and 4 bases, with 9 bases remaining between them. CDR3 size: 13 residues.

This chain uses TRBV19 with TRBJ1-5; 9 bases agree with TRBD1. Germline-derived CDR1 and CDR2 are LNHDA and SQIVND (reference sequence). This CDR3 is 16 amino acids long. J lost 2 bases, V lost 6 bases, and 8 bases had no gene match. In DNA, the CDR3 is TGTGCCAGTAGCGGACAGGGGAGACTAGGCAATCAGCCCCAGCATTTT. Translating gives CASSGQGRLGNQPQHF.

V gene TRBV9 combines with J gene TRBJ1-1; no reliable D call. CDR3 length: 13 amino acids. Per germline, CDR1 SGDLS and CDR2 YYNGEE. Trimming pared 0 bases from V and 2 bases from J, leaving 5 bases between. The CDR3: CASSVGENTEAFF. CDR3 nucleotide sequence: TGTGCCAGCAGCGTAGGCGAAAACACTGAAGCTTTCTTT.

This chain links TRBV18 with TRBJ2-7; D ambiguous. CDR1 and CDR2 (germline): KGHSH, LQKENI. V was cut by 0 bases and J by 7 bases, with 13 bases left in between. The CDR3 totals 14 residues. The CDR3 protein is CASSPPVVPREQYF. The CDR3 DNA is TGTGCCAGCTCACCACCGGTGGTTCCTAGGGAGCAGTACTTC.

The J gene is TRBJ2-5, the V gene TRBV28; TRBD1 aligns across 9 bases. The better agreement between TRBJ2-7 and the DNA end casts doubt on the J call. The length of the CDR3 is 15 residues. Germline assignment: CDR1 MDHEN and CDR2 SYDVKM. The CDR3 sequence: CASSEPGQGSYEQYF. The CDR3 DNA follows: TGTGCCAGCAGTGAGCCGGGACAGGGTTCCTACGAGCAGTACTTC.

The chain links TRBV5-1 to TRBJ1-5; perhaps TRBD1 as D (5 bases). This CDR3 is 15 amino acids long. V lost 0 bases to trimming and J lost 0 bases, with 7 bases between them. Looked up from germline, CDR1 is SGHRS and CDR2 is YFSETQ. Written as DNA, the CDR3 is TGCGCCAGCAGCTTGGGGGACTTTAGCAATCAGCCCCAGCATTTT. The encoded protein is CASSLGDFSNQPQHF.

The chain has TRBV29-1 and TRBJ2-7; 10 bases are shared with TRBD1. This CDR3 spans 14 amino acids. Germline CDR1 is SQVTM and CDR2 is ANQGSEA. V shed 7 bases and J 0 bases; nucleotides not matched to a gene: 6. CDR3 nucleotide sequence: TGCAGCGCCCGTGGGACAGGGGCCTCCTACGAGCAGTACTTC. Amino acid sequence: CSARGTGASYEQYF.

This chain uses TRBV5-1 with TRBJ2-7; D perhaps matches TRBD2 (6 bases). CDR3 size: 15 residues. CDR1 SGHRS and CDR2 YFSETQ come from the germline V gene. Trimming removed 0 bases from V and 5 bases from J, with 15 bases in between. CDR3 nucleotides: TGCGCCAGCAGCTTGGGCGGAGGAGGGGTCGACGAGCAGTACTTC. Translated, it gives CASSLGGGGVDEQYF.

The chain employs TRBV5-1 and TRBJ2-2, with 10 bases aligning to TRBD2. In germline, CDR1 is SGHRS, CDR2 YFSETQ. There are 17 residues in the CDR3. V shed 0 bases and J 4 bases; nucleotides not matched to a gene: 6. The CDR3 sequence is CASSLVASGGPTGELFF. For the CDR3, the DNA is TGCGCCAGCAGCTTGGTTGCTAGCGGGGGCCCCACCGGGGAGCTGTTTTTT.

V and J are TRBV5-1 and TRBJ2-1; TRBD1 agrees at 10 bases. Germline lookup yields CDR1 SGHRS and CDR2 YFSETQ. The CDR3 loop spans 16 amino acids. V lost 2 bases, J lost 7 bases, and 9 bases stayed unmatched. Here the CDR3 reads CASSLAGTGVRNEQFF. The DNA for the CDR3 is TGCGCCAGCAGCTTAGCCGGGACAGGGGTTAGGAATGAGCAGTTCTTC.

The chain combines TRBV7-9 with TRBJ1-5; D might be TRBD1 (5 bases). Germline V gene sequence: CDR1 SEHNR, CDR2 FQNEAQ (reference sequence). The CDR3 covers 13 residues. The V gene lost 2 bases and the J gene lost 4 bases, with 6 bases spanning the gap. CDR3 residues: CASSLSGNQPQHF. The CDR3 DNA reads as TGTGCCAGCAGCTTATCAGGGAATCAGCCCCAGCATTTT.

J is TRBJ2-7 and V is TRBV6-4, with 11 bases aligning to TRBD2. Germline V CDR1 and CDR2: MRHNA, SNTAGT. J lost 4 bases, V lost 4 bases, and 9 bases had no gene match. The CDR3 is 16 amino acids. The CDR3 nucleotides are TGTGCCAGCAGTGTCGGCTCGGGACTAGCGGTATACGAGCAGTACTTC. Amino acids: CASSVGSGLAVYEQYF.

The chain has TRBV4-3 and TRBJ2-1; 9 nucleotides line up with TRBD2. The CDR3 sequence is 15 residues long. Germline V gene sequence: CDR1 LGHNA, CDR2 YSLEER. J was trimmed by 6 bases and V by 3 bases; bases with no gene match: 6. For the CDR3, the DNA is TGCGCCAGCAGCCACCCGGGACTAGCAAGCAATGAGCAGTTCTTC. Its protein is CASSHPGLASNEQFF.

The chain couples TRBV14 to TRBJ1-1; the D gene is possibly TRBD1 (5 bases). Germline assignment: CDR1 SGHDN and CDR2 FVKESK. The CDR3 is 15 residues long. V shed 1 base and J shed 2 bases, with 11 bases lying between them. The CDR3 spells CASSQAAGRNTEAFF. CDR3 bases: TGTGCCAGCAGCCAAGCAGCGGGGCGAAACACTGAAGCTTTCTTT.

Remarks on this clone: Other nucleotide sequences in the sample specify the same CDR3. CDR3 coding DNA: TGTGCCAGCAGCTTAACCGGGACAGGGGATGGCTACACCTTC. Amino acids: CASSLTGTGDGYTF. V and J are TRBV7-3 and TRBJ1-2; TRBD1 matches 10 bases. CDR1 and CDR2 from the germline V gene are SGHTA and FQGTGA. The ends lost 0 bases at V and 6 bases at J; junction bases unmatched: 1. The CDR3 runs to 14 residues.

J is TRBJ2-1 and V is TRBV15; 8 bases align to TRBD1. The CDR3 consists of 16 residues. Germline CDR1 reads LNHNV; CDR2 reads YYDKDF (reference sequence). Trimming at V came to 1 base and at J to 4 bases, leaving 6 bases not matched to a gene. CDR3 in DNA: TGTGCCACCAGCAGAGGGCGACAGGGGAGGTACAATGAGCAGTTCTTC. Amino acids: CATSRGRQGRYNEQFF.

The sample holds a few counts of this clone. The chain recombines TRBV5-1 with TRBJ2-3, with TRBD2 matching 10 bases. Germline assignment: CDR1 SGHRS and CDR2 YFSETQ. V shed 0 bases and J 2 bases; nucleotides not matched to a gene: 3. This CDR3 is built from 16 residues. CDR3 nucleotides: TGCGCCAGCAGCTTGGGACTAGCGGGTTCCACAGATACGCAGTATTTT. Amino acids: CASSLGLAGSTDTQYF.

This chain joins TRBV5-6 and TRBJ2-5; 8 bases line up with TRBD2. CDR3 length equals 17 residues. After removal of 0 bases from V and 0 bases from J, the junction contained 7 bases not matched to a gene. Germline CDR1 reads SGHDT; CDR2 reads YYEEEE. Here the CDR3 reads CASSLEATSVYQETQYF. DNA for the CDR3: TGTGCCAGCAGCTTGGAAGCGACTAGCGTATACCAAGAGACCCAGTACTTC.

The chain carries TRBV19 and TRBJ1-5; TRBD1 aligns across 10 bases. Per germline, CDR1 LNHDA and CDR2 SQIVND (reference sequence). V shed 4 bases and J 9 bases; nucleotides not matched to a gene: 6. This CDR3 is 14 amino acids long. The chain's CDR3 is CASSTMTGGRPQHF. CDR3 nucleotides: TGTGCCAGTAGTACCATGACAGGGGGCCGGCCCCAGCATTTT.